Listed below are T cell receptor beta chains from one sample, sequenced in a study of cytomegalovirus exposure and HLA in healthy donors. TCRdb's table, derived via immunoSEQ multiplex PCR, lists solely in-frame clones and lacks some. This sample carries 100,000 to 120,000 clones, more than 90% of them seen once, and the ten largest clones take roughly 0.7%. The specimen sequenced was PBMCs. Receptor source: a woman aged 18-29 years in good health and CMV-seronegative. The CDR3 runs from the conserved cysteine through the conserved F or W. A D gene is named only where the DNA matches it firmly. Rows give clone size only sometimes, using once, few, many, or a class for an expanded clone.

>.|TRBJ1-1|.|TRBV7-2
CASSLGPTSTEAFF
TGTGCCAGCAGCTTAGGACCCACTAGCACTGAAGCTTTCTTT
>.|TRBJ2-3|.|TRBV28
CASSSGGLGTDTQYF
TGTGCCAGCAGCTCCGGGGGACTCGGCACAGATACGCAGTATTTT
>.|TRBJ2-7|.|TRBV7-9
CASSWRDRPYEQYF
TGTGCCAGCAGCTGGAGGGACAGACCCTACGAGCAGTACTTC
>.|TRBJ2-3|.|TRBV9
CASSVVSTDTQYF
TGTGCCAGCAGCGTAGTAAGCACAGATACGCAGTATTTT
>.|TRBJ2-5|TRBD1|TRBV15
CATSPPDRGNSQETQYF
TGTGCCACCAGCCCCCCGGACAGGGGGAATTCCCAAGAGACCCAGTACTTC
>.|TRBJ1-5|TRBD1|TRBV6-6
CASSSPRGDQPQHF
TGTGCCAGCAGTAGCCCCAGGGGGGACCAGCCCCAGCATTTT
>once|TRBJ2-5|TRBD1|TRBV5-1
CASSLADRGETQYF
TGCGCCAGCAGCTTGGCCGACAGGGGAGAGACCCAGTACTTC
>.|TRBJ2-1|TRBD2|TRBV9
CASSSSGTSGGEQFF
TGTGCCAGCAGCTCCTCCGGGACTAGCGGGGGTGAGCAGTTCTTC
>.|TRBJ2-3|.|TRBV2
CASRAGEGIDTQYF
TGTGCCAGCAGGGCAGGGGAAGGAATAGATACGCAGTATTTT
>.|TRBJ1-1|TRBD1|TRBV28
CASSPGGKTEAFF
TGTGCCAGCAGCCCAGGGGGGAAGACTGAAGCTTTCTTT
>.|TRBJ1-1|.|TRBV7-2
CASSSDPGGNTEAFF
TGTGCCAGCAGCTCCGACCCGGGGGGAAACACTGAAGCTTTCTTT
>.|TRBJ1-4|TRBD1|TRBV7-9
CASSYRGQGREKLFF
TGTGCCAGCAGCTATAGGGGACAGGGTCGGGAAAAACTGTTTTTT
>.|TRBJ2-2|.|TRBV5-1
CASSLVGSGNTGELFF
TGCGCCAGCAGCTTGGTGGGTAGCGGGAACACCGGGGAGCTGTTTTTT
>.|TRBJ1-2|.|TRBV28
CASTILQGYGYTF
TGTGCCAGCACCATCCTACAGGGATATGGCTACACCTTC
>once|TRBJ2-2|.|TRBV2
CASRWGGGVNTGELFF
TGTGCCAGCAGGTGGGGAGGGGGGGTGAACACCGGGGAGCTGTTTTTT
>.|TRBJ2-5|TRBD1|TRBV27
CASSLLSDRQETQYF
TGTGCCAGCAGCCTTCTCTCGGACAGGCAAGAGACCCAGTACTTC
>.|TRBJ2-7|TRBD1|TRBV29-1
CSVEDKTGNSYEQYF
TGCAGCGTTGAAGACAAGACAGGGAACTCCTACGAGCAGTACTTC
>.|TRBJ2-7|.|TRBV5-4
CASSLLDTSYEQYF
TGTGCCAGCAGCTTGCTGGACACATCCTACGAGCAGTACTTC
>.|TRBJ1-1|TRBD1|TRBV7-9
CASTRDRDTILNTEAFF
TGTGCCAGCACACGAGACAGGGATACTATCCTGAACACTGAAGCTTTCTTT
>.|TRBJ2-7|TRBD1|TRBV19
CASSDPPGQSYEQYF
TGTGCCAGTAGTGATCCCCCGGGACAGTCTTACGAGCAGTACTTC
>.|TRBJ1-2|TRBD1|TRBV18
CASSPLDRVNNYGYTF
TGTGCCAGCTCACCCTTGGACAGGGTGAACAACTATGGCTACACCTTC
>once|TRBJ2-3|.|TRBV19
CASSPWTATSTDTQYF
TGTGCCAGTAGTCCCTGGACAGCCACTAGCACAGATACGCAGTATTTT
>.|TRBJ1-1|.|TRBV10-3
CATENLSQTSFTEAFF
TGTGCCACCGAGAACCTCTCACAGACCTCTTTTACTGAAGCTTTCTTT
>.|TRBJ2-3|.|TRBV5-1
CASSIAGLGVDTQYF
TGCGCCAGCAGCATCGCGGGCCTTGGGGTAGATACGCAGTATTTT
>once|TRBJ1-2|TRBD1|TRBV5-6
CASSLAPGQGWAYGYTF
TGTGCCAGCAGCTTGGCGCCAGGACAGGGCTGGGCCTATGGCTACACCTTC
>once|TRBJ1-1|.|TRBV6-6
CASRTSEVTEAFF
TGTGCCAGCAGGACTTCGGAGGTCACTGAAGCTTTCTTT
>.|TRBJ2-3|TRBD2|TRBV6-5
CASSPGLVGADTQYF
TGTGCCAGCAGCCCCGGACTAGTAGGCGCAGATACGCAGTATTTT
>.|TRBJ2-1|TRBD2|TRBV6-4
CASSDEVGGADEQFF
TGTGCCAGCAGTGACGAAGTCGGGGGGGCCGATGAGCAGTTCTTC
>.|TRBJ1-1|.|TRBV5-6
CASSDSGRVGAAFF
TGTGCCAGCAGCGACTCAGGTCGGGTAGGGGCGGCTTTCTTT